These T cell receptor beta chains were read from a single sample in a study of T cells in Graves' hyperthyroidism and ophthalmopathy. TCRdb independently ran MiXCR on the multiplex PCR reads; one entry per CDR3 protein. The repertoire holds around 290,000 distinct CDR3 sequences, with about 14% as singletons. Sequencing input: blood. The origin of the receptors is a woman aged 25 to 39 with Graves' hyperthyroidism that later progressed to Graves' ophthalmopathy. CDR3s include the opening cysteine and the closing phenylalanine or tryptophan. The D gene is left open where the match is weak. Clone sizes are given selectively: once, few, many, or a class where the clone is expanded.

d_call	cdr3_length	clone_size	v_call	j_call	cdr3_nt	cdr3_aa
NA	13	many	TRBV6-1	TRBJ2-7	TGTGCCAGCAGTGAACACTTAGAGCACGAGCAGTACTTC	CASSEHLEHEQYF
NA	14	few	TRBV20-1	TRBJ2-7	TGCAGTGCTAGAGATGTGGGACTCTCCTACGAGCAGTACTTC	CSARDVGLSYEQYF
TRBD2	16	many	TRBV20-1	TRBJ2-3	TGCAGTGCACCCCCCCCCGGGAGGGCCGGGGGAGATACGCAGTATTTT	CSAPPPGRAGGDTQYF
TRBD2	16	NA	TRBV5-8	TRBJ2-1	TGTGCCAGCAGCTTGCCCGCGGGACTAGCGGGAGAGGAGCAGTTCTTC	CASSLPAGLAGEEQFF
TRBD2	17	few	TRBV9	TRBJ2-2	TGTGCCAGCAGCGTACGGACTAGCGCGATCGACACCGGGGAGCTGTTTTTT	CASSVRTSAIDTGELFF
NA	16	NA	TRBV29-1	TRBJ2-1	TGCAGCGTTGAAGGAGGACCCCAGAGCTCCTACAATGAGCAGTTCTTC	CSVEGGPQSSYNEQFF
NA	13	many	TRBV20-1	TRBJ1-2	TGCAGTGCTAGAGATTCCGGGGGGGTAGGGTACACCTTC	CSARDSGGVGYTF
TRBD1	13	many	TRBV30	TRBJ1-6	TGTGCCTGGGACAGGGCAACGAATTCACCCCTCCACTTT	CAWDRATNSPLHF
NA	16	many	TRBV4-2	TRBJ2-1	TGTGCCAGCAGCCAACTTGGGGGGTACTCCTACAATGAGCAGTTCTTC	CASSQLGGYSYNEQFF
NA	17	NA	TRBV4-2	TRBJ2-2	TGTGCCAGCAGCCATGATACAGGGAAACCTTCCACCGGGGAGCTGTTTTTT	CASSHDTGKPSTGELFF
NA	18	many	TRBV28	TRBJ2-6	TGTGCCAGCAGTTTCTCCGGGACACTTGGGTCTGGGGCCAACGTCCTGACTTTC	CASSFSGTLGSGANVLTF
NA	15	NA	TRBV4-1	TRBJ1-5	TGCGCCAGCAGCCAAGATCCCCTTAGCAATCAGCCCCAGCATTTT	CASSQDPLSNQPQHF
NA	18	few	TRBV28	TRBJ2-2	TGTGCCAGCAGTTCGATATCCCTGAGCGGGCTCAACACCGGGGAGCTGTTTTTT	CASSSISLSGLNTGELFF
TRBD2	16	many	TRBV28	TRBJ2-1	TGTGCCAGCAGTTATCCCCGTAGCGGGAGTATCTATGAGCAGTTCTTC	CASSYPRSGSIYEQFF
NA	13	many	TRBV7-8	TRBJ1-1	TGTGCCAGCAGCCCTCCCCTGGACACTGAAGCTTTCTTT	CASSPPLDTEAFF
NA	12	many	TRBV27	TRBJ1-1	TGTGCCAGCAAACCGAGGGGCACTGAAGCTTTCTTT	CASKPRGTEAFF
NA	15	many	TRBV18	TRBJ2-7	TGTGCCAGCTCACCTGTGTCGACCACCGAAGGGGAGCAGTACTTC	CASSPVSTTEGEQYF
TRBD2	14	many	TRBV12-3/TRBV12-4	TRBJ2-1	TGTGCCAGCAGTAGGGGACTAGCGGGAGATGAGCAGTTCTTC	CASSRGLAGDEQFF
TRBD1	15	many	TRBV11-3	TRBJ2-1	TGTGCCAGCAGCCCCGGGACAGGGGGGCGGGAGGAGCAGTTCTTC	CASSPGTGGREEQFF
TRBD1	15	many	TRBV11-2	TRBJ2-7	TGTGCCAGCAGCTTAGTCGGGACAGGGCCCTACGAGCAGTACTTC	CASSLVGTGPYEQYF
NA	12	few	TRBV7-3	TRBJ2-1	TGTGCCAGCAGCCCAGATTCTAATGAGCAGTTCTTC	CASSPDSNEQFF
NA	17	many	TRBV5-1	TRBJ1-6	TGCGCCAGCAGCTCGAGTGAAGGCCTTATAGGGGATTCACCCCTCCACTTT	CASSSSEGLIGDSPLHF
TRBD1	13	few	TRBV7-6	TRBJ2-7	TGTGCCAGCAGCAGACAGGGGATTTACGAGCAGTACTTC	CASSRQGIYEQYF
TRBD2	14	NA	TRBV20-1	TRBJ2-1	TGCAGTGCCCCCGGGACTAGCTCCTACAATGAGCAGTTCTTC	CSAPGTSSYNEQFF
NA	16	many	TRBV7-8	TRBJ1-1	TGTGCCAGCAGCCCCCTACACTTGTCGGGGGACACTGAAGCTTTCTTT	CASSPLHLSGDTEAFF
TRBD1	14	many	TRBV7-8	TRBJ1-3	TGTGCCAGCAGCCTGACAGGGGGAGGAAACACCATATATTTT	CASSLTGGGNTIYF
NA	17	NA	TRBV7-9	TRBJ2-2	TGTGCCAGCAGCCTCCCCCTCCACCTTGACTTGTCCGGGGAGCTGTTTTTT	CASSLPLHLDLSGELFF
TRBD1	14	many	TRBV29-1	TRBJ2-7	TGCAGCGTTGTACCCCGGGACAGGGAATACGAGCAGTACTTC	CSVVPRDREYEQYF
NA	11	NA	TRBV20-1	TRBJ2-1	TGCAGTGCTAGAGAATTTAATGAGCAGTTCTTC	CSAREFNEQFF
NA	16	many	TRBV4-1	TRBJ1-2	TGCGCCAGCAGCCAAGGGACACAAGCCTCTCGGGACGGCTACACCTTC	CASSQGTQASRDGYTF
NA	14	many	TRBV11-3	TRBJ2-2	TGTGCCAGCAGCGGGACACAGAACACCGGGGAGCTGTTTTTT	CASSGTQNTGELFF
TRBD2	15	many	TRBV27	TRBJ2-1	TGTGCCAGCAGTTTGGGACTAGGAAGGTTGAATGAGCAGTTCTTC	CASSLGLGRLNEQFF
TRBD2	15	few	TRBV19	TRBJ2-3	TGTGCCAGTAGTACCCTAGCGGGGGAGACAGATACGCAGTATTTT	CASSTLAGETDTQYF
NA	15	many	TRBV4-1	TRBJ2-1	TGCGCCAGCAGCCAAGAACGGGGGGCCAACAATGAGCAGTTCTTC	CASSQERGANNEQFF
NA	14	many	TRBV6-1	TRBJ2-3	TGTGCCAGCAGTCCCCTCTTCGTCTCGGATACGCAGTATTTT	CASSPLFVSDTQYF
NA	12	NA	TRBV24-1	TRBJ2-1	TGTGCCACCAGTGGACTACAGGGCCGGGAGTTCTTC	CATSGLQGREFF
TRBD1	15	few	TRBV24-1	TRBJ2-3	TGTGCCACCAGTGACGAGACAGGGAGCACAGATACGCAGTATTTT	CATSDETGSTDTQYF
TRBD1	14	NA	TRBV7-3	TRBJ2-2	TGTGCCAGCAGCTTAGGACAGGGGGCCGGGGAGCTGTTTTTT	CASSLGQGAGELFF
TRBD2	15	many	TRBV28	TRBJ2-7	TGTGCCAGCAGTCCGGGACTAGCGGCATTCTACGAGCAGTACTTC	CASSPGLAAFYEQYF
TRBD2	12	NA	TRBV20-1	TRBJ2-3	TGCAGTGCTGGGACTAGCGGAGATACGCAGTATTTT	CSAGTSGDTQYF
NA	15	few	TRBV11-2	TRBJ2-7	TGTGCCAGCAGCTTAGCCGCCGGGGTGTCCTACGAGCAGTACTTC	CASSLAAGVSYEQYF
NA	14	many	TRBV9	TRBJ2-5	TGTGCCAGCAGCGTGGCGGGGTTGGCAGAGACCCAGTACTTC	CASSVAGLAETQYF